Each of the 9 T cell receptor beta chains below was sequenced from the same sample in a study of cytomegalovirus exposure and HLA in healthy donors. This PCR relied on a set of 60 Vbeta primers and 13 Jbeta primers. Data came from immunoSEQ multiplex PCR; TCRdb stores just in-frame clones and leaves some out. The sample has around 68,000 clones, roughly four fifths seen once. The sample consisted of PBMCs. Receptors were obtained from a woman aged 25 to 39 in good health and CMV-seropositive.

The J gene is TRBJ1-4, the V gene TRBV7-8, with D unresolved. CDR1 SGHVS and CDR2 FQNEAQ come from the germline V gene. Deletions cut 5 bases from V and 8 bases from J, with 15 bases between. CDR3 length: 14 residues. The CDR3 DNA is TGTGCCAGCAGCGGGCGGTCCGGGAGAGAAAAACTGTTTTTT. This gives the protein CASSGRSGREKLFF.

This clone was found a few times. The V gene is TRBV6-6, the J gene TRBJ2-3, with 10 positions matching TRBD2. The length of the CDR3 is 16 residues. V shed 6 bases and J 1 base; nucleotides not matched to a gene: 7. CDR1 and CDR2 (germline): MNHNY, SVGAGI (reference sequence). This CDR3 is CASSRTSGGGTDTQYF. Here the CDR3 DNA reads TGTGCCAGCAGCCGGACTAGCGGAGGAGGCACAGATACGCAGTATTTT.

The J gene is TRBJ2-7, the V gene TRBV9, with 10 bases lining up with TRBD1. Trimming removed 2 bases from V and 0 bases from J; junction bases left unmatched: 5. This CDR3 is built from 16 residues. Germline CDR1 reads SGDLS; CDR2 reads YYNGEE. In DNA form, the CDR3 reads TGTGCCAGCAGCGTCCCGGGACAGGGGTCCTCCTACGAGCAGTACTTC. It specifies CASSVPGQGSSYEQYF.

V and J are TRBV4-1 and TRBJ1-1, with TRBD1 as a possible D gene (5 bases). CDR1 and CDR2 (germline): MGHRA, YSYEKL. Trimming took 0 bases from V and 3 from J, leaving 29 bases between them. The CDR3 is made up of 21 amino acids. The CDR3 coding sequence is TGCGCCAGCAGCCAAGATTTGTTTTTCTTATCCAGGGACCGCGGGGACACTGAAGCTTTCTTT. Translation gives CASSQDLFFLSRDRGDTEAFF.

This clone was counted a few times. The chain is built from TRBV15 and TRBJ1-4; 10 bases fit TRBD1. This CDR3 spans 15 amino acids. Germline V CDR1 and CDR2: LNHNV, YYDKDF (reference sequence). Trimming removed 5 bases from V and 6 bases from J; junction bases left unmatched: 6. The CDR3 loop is CATSGTGDGDEKLFF. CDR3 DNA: TGTGCCACCAGCGGGACAGGGGATGGGGATGAAAAACTGTTTTTT.

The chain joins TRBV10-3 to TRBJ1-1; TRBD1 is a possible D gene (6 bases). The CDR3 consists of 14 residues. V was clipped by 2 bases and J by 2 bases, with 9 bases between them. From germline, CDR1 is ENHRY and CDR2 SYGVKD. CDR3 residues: CAISERTANTEAFF. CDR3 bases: TGTGCCATCAGTGAGAGGACAGCCAACACTGAAGCTTTCTTT.

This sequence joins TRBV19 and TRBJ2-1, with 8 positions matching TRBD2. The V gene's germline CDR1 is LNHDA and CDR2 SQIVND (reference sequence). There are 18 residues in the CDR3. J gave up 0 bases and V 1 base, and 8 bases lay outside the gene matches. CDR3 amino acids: CASSIVLTSASSYNEQFF. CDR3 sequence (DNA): TGTGCCAGTAGTATAGTATTGACTAGCGCGAGCTCCTACAATGAGCAGTTCTTC.

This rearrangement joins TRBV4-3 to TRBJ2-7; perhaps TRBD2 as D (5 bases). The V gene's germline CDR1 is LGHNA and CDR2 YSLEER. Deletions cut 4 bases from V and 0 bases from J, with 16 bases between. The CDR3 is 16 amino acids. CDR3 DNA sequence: TGCGCCAGCAGCCTCTCAAGGACTCCCAGCTCCTACGAGCAGTACTTC. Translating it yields CASSLSRTPSSYEQYF.

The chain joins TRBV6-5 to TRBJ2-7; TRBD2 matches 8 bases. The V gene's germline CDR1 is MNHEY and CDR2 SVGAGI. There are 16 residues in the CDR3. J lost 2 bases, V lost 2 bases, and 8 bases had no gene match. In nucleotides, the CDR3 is TGTGCCAGCAGTTACGGACCTAGCGGGCTAACCTACGAGCAGTACTTC. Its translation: CASSYGPSGLTYEQYF.